The 9 T cell receptor beta chains presented below share a single source sample, sequenced in a study of T cell responses to AZD1222 COVID-19 vaccine (dated by TCRdb to the early 2020s). Per the publication, the time point label means: baseline before first vaccination. Libraries were constructed by the immunoSEQ multiplex PCR assay. Not all clones reach the TCRdb copy of this immuneACCESS table, which keeps in-frame sequences only. Checked studies attribute under half of the gap to unresolved V genes and leave the rest unexplained. A total of about 150,000 clones appear in this sample, 70% to 90% of them only once. The leading ten clones occupy less than 2.5% of the sample. The sequenced sample was peripheral blood, obtained on day 0 of AZD1222 vaccination. Source of these receptors: an adult in good health.

V is TRBV29-1 and J is TRBJ2-1, with unresolved D. Germline V lookup: CDR1 SQVTM, CDR2 ANQGSEA. V gave up 5 bases and J gave up 3 bases, with 11 bases separating them. The CDR3 contains 13 residues. The CDR3 sequence is CSVFPPNYNEQFF. DNA of the CDR3: TGCAGCGTTTTTCCTCCAAACTACAATGAGCAGTTCTTC.

This chain joins TRBV4-2 and TRBJ1-1; D is ambiguous. V was cut by 2 bases and J by 10 bases, with 17 bases left in between. Germline values: CDR1 LGHNA, CDR2 YNFKEQ. This CDR3 is built from 14 residues. As DNA, the CDR3 is TGTGCCAGCAGCCAAAACTCCCGCCGAGTCCGAGCTTTCTTT. It translates to CASSQNSRRVRAFF.

This chain connects TRBV7-9 to TRBJ1-2; TRBD1 is a possible D gene (5 bases). Germline CDR1 SEHNR, CDR2 FQNEAQ (reference sequence). This CDR3 comprises 13 residues. Trimming took off 8 bases at V and 3 bases at J, with 13 bases between the two ends. Here the CDR3 reads CASGQGAYYGYTF. CDR3 nucleotides: TGTGCCAGCGGTCAGGGTGCCTACTATGGCTACACCTTC.

The genes are TRBV10-2 and TRBJ2-1; D is uncertain. Trimming took 5 bases from V and 4 from J, leaving 9 bases between them. CDR1 and CDR2 from the germline V gene are WSHSY and SAAADI. The CDR3 contains 13 residues. The CDR3 protein is CASSNTAYNEQFF. CDR3 bases: TGCGCCAGCAGTAACACGGCATACAATGAGCAGTTCTTC.

The chain uses TRBV4-3 and TRBJ2-1, with 9 bases that match TRBD2. Unmatched junction bases numbered 6, after V lost 0 bases and J lost 9 bases. This CDR3 contains 15 residues. Per germline, CDR1 LGHNA and CDR2 YSLEER. The CDR3 DNA is TGCGCCAGCAGCCAAGAGGGGGCGGGAGGGGGTGAGCAGTTCTTC. Translated, it gives CASSQEGAGGGEQFF.

Concerning this clone: Since a much larger clone is just one base distant, this may be a read error. The V and J genes are TRBV7-9 and TRBJ1-1; perhaps TRBD1 as D (6 bases). The V gene's germline CDR1 is SEHNR and CDR2 FQNEAQ (reference sequence). V was trimmed by 4 bases and J by 3 bases, leaving 9 bases between them. This CDR3 is 13 amino acids long. The CDR3, as DNA: TGTGCCAGCAGCTCAACAGGGTACACTGAAGCTTTCTTT. The encoded protein is CASSSTGYTEAFF. Combining the CDR3 with reference TRBV7-9 and TRBJ1-1 gives the whole variable domain DTGVSQNPRHKITKRGQNVTFRCDPISEHNRLYWYRQTLGQGPEFLTYFQNEAQLEKSRLLSDRFSAERPKGSFSTLEIQRTEQGDSAMYLCASSSTGYTEAFFGQGTRLTVV.

This chain links TRBV29-1 with TRBJ2-1, with D uncertain. Germline V gene sequence: CDR1 SQVTM, CDR2 ANQGSEA. Trimming pared 7 bases from V and 2 bases from J, leaving 12 bases between. This CDR3 has 13 residues. CDR3: CSAQPSTYNEQFF. The CDR3 region has the DNA TGCAGCGCCCAACCGAGTACCTACAATGAGCAGTTCTTC.

The table lists this clone with many counts. The V call is TRBV10-3, the J call TRBJ1-5, with 9 bases lining up with TRBD1. The length of the CDR3 is 14 residues. Trimming removed 5 bases from V and 7 bases from J; junction bases left unmatched: 6. From germline, CDR1 is ENHRY and CDR2 SYGVKD. The CDR3 DNA follows: TGTGCCATCAGTACAGGGGGCGCGAGGCAGCCCCAGCATTTT. Translated, it gives CAISTGGARQPQHF.

In its sample, this clone was seen a few times. The chain couples TRBV5-4 to TRBJ2-1; possibly TRBD2 for D (6 bases). The CDR3 covers 16 residues. From germline, CDR1 is SGHNT and CDR2 YYREEE (reference sequence). V was pared by 4 bases and J by 4 bases, with 18 bases between. DNA of the CDR3: TGTGCCAGCAGCCTCCCTGGGGGGAGAGCTTACAATGAGCAGTTCTTC. This translates into CASSLPGGRAYNEQFF. Full variable domain (rest looked up from reference TRBV5-4 and TRBJ2-1): ETGVTQSPTHLIKTRGQQVTLRCSSQSGHNTVSWYQQALGQGPQFIFQYYREEENGRGNFPPRFSGLQFPNYSSELNVNALELDDSALYLCASSLPGGRAYNEQFFGPGTRLTVL.